The clone carrying this T cell receptor beta chain has a count of ten or more. This sample is drawn from a study of read filtering for tumor transcriptome and immune sequencing. Turning to the study itself: Patients were approximately 18 male and around 13 female, mean age approximately 70 years, range roughly 47 to 85.

The library was built from approximately 400 ng RNA with molecular barcoded adaptors for alpha/delta and beta/gamma chains. TCRdb independently ran MiXCR on the reads; one entry per CDR3 protein. The data contain 100,000 to 150,000 distinct CDR3 sequences, roughly an eighth of them seen just once; the ten biggest clones take up 8.4%. The CDR3 totals 13 residues. The germline V gene encodes CDR1 DFQATT and CDR2 SNEGSKA (reference sequence). V lost 4 bases to trimming and J lost 7 bases; unmatched junction nucleotides: 3. The clonotype originates from a donor aged 40 or older with multiple myeloma. The sequenced sample was a population of CD138-negative cells sorted from bone marrow. The V and J genes are TRBV20-1 and TRBJ2-1; 11 nucleotides line up with TRBD2. DNA for the CDR3: TGCAGTGCTACAAGGACTAGCGGGAATGAGCAGTTCTTC. This encodes CSATRTSGNEQFF.